This is a list of T cell receptor beta chains from one sample in a study of T cell repertoires in cytomegalovirus infection. MiXCR was run by TCRdb on the reads, yielding one entry per CDR3 protein. The sample consists of roughly 720,000 distinct CDR3 sequences, 35% to 45% of them appearing once. The sequencing sample was made of PBMCs. These receptor sequences come from a human donor in good health (CMV status not recorded). Some clones in this sample may be carry-over from other donors' samples. Both conserved end residues are part of each CDR3. D genes are given only for firm matches.

length	D	V	J	CDR3
17	NA	TRBV27	TRBJ2-7	CASSLFSLGQGMREQYF
13	NA	TRBV27	TRBJ1-5	CASSSRPEQPQHF
15	TRBD1	TRBV7-7	TRBJ2-3	CASSTGTGATDTQYF
13	NA	TRBV30	TRBJ2-5	CAWSLVFGETQYF
13	NA	TRBV27	TRBJ2-7	CASRVAGTYEQYF
17	TRBD2	TRBV28	TRBJ2-1	CASSLSGTSGQYNEQFF
15	TRBD2	TRBV5-1	TRBJ2-7	CASSGREAGFYEQYF
14	NA	TRBV20-1	TRBJ2-7	CSARTGSGTYEQYF
13	NA	TRBV6-1	TRBJ1-1	CASKPLQGTEAFF
17	TRBD2	TRBV29-1	TRBJ2-1	CSVDRTSGASSYNEQFF
13	NA	TRBV7-6	TRBJ2-1	CASSLSSGVEQFF
16	TRBD1	TRBV12-3/TRBV12-4	TRBJ1-2	CASSPTGPPLNYGYTF
15	TRBD1	TRBV27	TRBJ1-1	CASSLTQGLSTEAFF
16	NA	TRBV4-2	TRBJ1-3	CASSQDGQISGNTIYF
12	NA	TRBV20-1	TRBJ2-5	CSARGPGETQYF
15	TRBD2	TRBV11-1	TRBJ2-1	CASSLRGAGDNEQFF
16	NA	TRBV6-6	TRBJ2-3	CASSPHGASSTDTQYF
16	TRBD2	TRBV18	TRBJ2-7	CASSPPGLAGLYEQYF
15	NA	TRBV10-3	TRBJ1-5	CAISGYRDSNQPQHF
15	TRBD1	TRBV7-2	TRBJ1-6	CASSHRDRVNSPLHF
16	NA	TRBV7-6	TRBJ1-6	CASSLVALSYNSPLHF
12	NA	TRBV29-1	TRBJ1-2	CSVGHGNYGYTF
15	NA	TRBV4-1	TRBJ1-2	CASSHRPGDDYGYTF
13	TRBD2	TRBV28	TRBJ2-3	CASSAGGADTQYF
16	TRBD1	TRBV15	TRBJ1-5	CATSRGTGTGGQPKHF
14	TRBD2	TRBV6-1	TRBJ2-2	CASSHGGGTGELFF
16	TRBD2	TRBV5-4	TRBJ2-3	CASTHGTSGSSDTQYF
17	NA	TRBV7-2	TRBJ1-6	CASSLGWRGGRNSPLHF
15	TRBD1	TRBV14	TRBJ2-2	CASSGGQINTGELFF
15	NA	TRBV7-2	TRBJ1-4	CASAERLGGTEKLFF
15	TRBD1	TRBV7-2	TRBJ2-7	CASSHRRDRDREQYF
15	TRBD1	TRBV7-2	TRBJ1-5	CASSATGRGNQPQHF
16	NA	TRBV14	TRBJ2-6	CASSQETPSGANVLTF
14	NA	TRBV9	TRBJ2-7	CASSVGEERYEQYF
12	NA	TRBV29-1	TRBJ1-5	CSVGRVGQPQHF
16	NA	TRBV20-1	TRBJ2-1	CSARGVASISYNEQFF
13	TRBD2	TRBV20-1	TRBJ2-7	CSGGRSGGYEQYF
15	TRBD1	TRBV7-2	TRBJ2-1	CASSSDRDPYNEQFF
13	NA	TRBV20-1	TRBJ2-7	CSAPRASRGEQYF
14	NA	TRBV7-6	TRBJ1-6	CASSLQGGSSPLHF
15	NA	TRBV28	TRBJ1-6	CASSPSRVYNSPLHF
11	NA	TRBV12-5	TRBJ2-1	CASGSYQKQFF
14	NA	TRBV15	TRBJ1-2	CATSRDPKTYGYTF
15	TRBD1	TRBV19	TRBJ1-5	CASSGQAAGDQPQHF
14	TRBD1	TRBV7-3	TRBJ2-7	CASSLDRGPYEQYF
13	TRBD1	TRBV6-1	TRBJ1-1	CASSSKGGFEAFF
15	NA	TRBV9	TRBJ1-1	CASSVSTSPNTEAFF
16	NA	TRBV6-1	TRBJ1-5	CASSEARQGRGQPQHF
15	TRBD2	TRBV7-4	TRBJ2-1	CASSLTSGDYNEQFF